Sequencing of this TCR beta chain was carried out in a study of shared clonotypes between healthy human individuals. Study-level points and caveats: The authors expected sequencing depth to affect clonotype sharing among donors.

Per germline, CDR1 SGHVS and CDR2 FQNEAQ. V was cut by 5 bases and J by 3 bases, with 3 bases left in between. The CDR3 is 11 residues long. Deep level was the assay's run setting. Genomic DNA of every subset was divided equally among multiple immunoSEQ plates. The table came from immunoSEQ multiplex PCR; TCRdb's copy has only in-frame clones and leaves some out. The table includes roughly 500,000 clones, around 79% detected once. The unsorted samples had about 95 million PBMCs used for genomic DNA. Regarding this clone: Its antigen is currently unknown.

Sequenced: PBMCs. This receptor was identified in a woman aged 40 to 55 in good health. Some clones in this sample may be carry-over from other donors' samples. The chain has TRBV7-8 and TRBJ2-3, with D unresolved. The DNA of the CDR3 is TGTGCCAGCAGCAATACAGATACGCAGTATTTT. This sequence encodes CASSNTDTQYF.